These 2 T cell receptor beta chains were sequenced from one sample in a study of shared clonotypes between healthy human individuals. Sequencing was performed with immunoSEQ multiplex PCR; in TCRdb, only in-frame clones are kept and a portion is missing. Found here are hundreds of thousands of clones, 95% to 98% of them singletons; the top ten hold 0.3%. The naive CD8 subset, CD45RO-negative cells positively selected for CCR7, excluded terminally differentiated effector memory CD45RA+ cells. The sequencing input was naive CD8+ T cells sorted from blood. Every receptor here comes from a man younger than 40 in good health.

This sequence joins TRBV7-9 and TRBJ2-1, with unresolved D. V was clipped by 2 bases and J by 2 bases, with 16 bases between them. Germline V CDR1 and CDR2: SEHNR, FQNEAQ (reference sequence). The CDR3 spans 17 residues. The CDR3 DNA is TGTGCCAGCAGCTTAACCCTCTCCTCCGAGGCCTACAATGAGCAGTTCTTC. Amino acids: CASSLTLSSEAYNEQFF.

This chain joins TRBV4-1 and TRBJ2-3, with TRBD1 as a possible D gene (5 bases). V was clipped by 1 base and J by 0 bases, with 14 bases between them. This CDR3 is built from 17 residues. The germline CDR1 and CDR2 sequences are MGHRA and YSYEKL. The chain's CDR3 is CASSQVRYRSSTDTQYF. DNA for the CDR3: TGCGCCAGCAGCCAAGTACGATACAGGTCTAGCACAGATACGCAGTATTTT.